These 16 T cell receptor beta chains came from one sample sequenced in a study of cytomegalovirus exposure and HLA in healthy donors. Produced via immunoSEQ multiplex PCR; TCRdb's table is partial and in-frame only. This table holds roughly 330,000 clones, 75% to 90% found once. The sample was PBMCs. The receptors were gathered from a woman in her twenties or thirties in good health and CMV-seropositive.

V gene TRBV27 combines with J gene TRBJ2-1; weak D call: TRBD2 (5 bases). The germline gives CDR1 MNHEY, CDR2 SMNVEV (reference sequence). Trimming removed 2 bases at V and 5 bases at J, with 10 bases between. This CDR3 region has 14 residues. CDR3 sequence reads: CASSLTGVHNEQFF. The CDR3 DNA is TGTGCCAGCAGTTTAACCGGGGTTCACAATGAGCAGTTCTTC.

This clone was recorded only once. The V call is TRBV5-1, the J call TRBJ2-1; 9 bases fit TRBD2. Per germline, CDR1 SGHRS and CDR2 YFSETQ. V shed 0 bases and J 6 bases; nucleotides not matched to a gene: 7. This CDR3 spans 16 amino acids. CDR3 sequence: CASSLALAGELNEQFF. CDR3 DNA sequence: TGCGCCAGCAGCTTGGCCTTAGCGGGAGAGCTCAATGAGCAGTTCTTC.

The rearrangement links TRBV19 to TRBJ1-5; no firm D call. CDR1 and CDR2 from the germline V gene are LNHDA and SQIVND (reference sequence). Trimming left V 0 bases short and J 3 bases short, with 9 bases between. This CDR3 is built from 15 residues. The CDR3 region is CASSIDAGDNQPQHF. CDR3 DNA: TGTGCCAGTAGTATAGATGCCGGGGACAATCAGCCCCAGCATTTT.

The J gene is TRBJ2-1, the V gene TRBV6-5, with 9 bases fitting TRBD1. The V segment lost 8 bases and the J segment 6 bases; nucleotides outside the gene matches: 8. Looked up from germline, CDR1 is MNHEY and CDR2 is SVGAGI. This CDR3 comprises 14 residues. CDR3 sequence: CASGRQGDFNEQFF. Written as DNA, the CDR3 is TGTGCCAGCGGACGACAGGGGGATTTCAATGAGCAGTTCTTC.

This clone has just one count. V is TRBV29-1 and J is TRBJ2-1; D is possibly TRBD1 (5 bases). The CDR3 length is 15 residues. Trimming took off 1 base at V and 0 bases at J, with 10 bases between the two ends. CDR1 and CDR2 from the germline V gene are SQVTM and ANQGSEA. The CDR3 region has the DNA TGCAGCGTTGAAGCGGCAGGGAACTCCTACAATGAGCAGTTCTTC. Residues: CSVEAAGNSYNEQFF.

The chain combines TRBV7-3 with TRBJ2-7, with D perhaps matching TRBD2 (6 bases). Germline CDR1 SGHTA, CDR2 FQGTGA. CDR3 length equals 15 residues. Between the trimmed V and J ends, which lost 1 base and 1 base, there was a span of 11 bases. The CDR3 nucleotides are TGTGCCAGCAGCTTAATGAGCGGGCCATCCTACGAGCAGTACTTC. Protein: CASSLMSGPSYEQYF.

The genes are TRBV4-1 and TRBJ2-3; tentative D call: TRBD2 (5 bases). The CDR3 runs 16 residues. V was cut by 0 bases and J by 3 bases, with 13 bases left in between. Germline CDR1 is MGHRA and CDR2 is YSYEKL. CDR3 protein: CASSQELARRTDTQYF. CDR3 nucleotides: TGCGCCAGCAGCCAAGAACTTGCTAGGAGGACAGATACGCAGTATTTT.

The J gene is TRBJ1-1, the V gene TRBV4-2; tentative D call: TRBD1 (6 bases). Germline V gene sequence: CDR1 LGHNA, CDR2 YNFKEQ. V shed 4 bases and J shed 0 bases, with 9 bases lying between them. The CDR3 runs to 14 residues. The CDR3 spells CASSLGDMNTEAFF. CDR3 in DNA: TGTGCCAGCAGCCTGGGGGACATGAACACTGAAGCTTTCTTT.

The rearrangement uses TRBV19 and TRBJ1-5, with a tentative D call TRBD1 (6 bases). This CDR3 region has 14 residues. Per germline, CDR1 LNHDA and CDR2 SQIVND (reference sequence). V was trimmed by 3 bases and J by 5 bases, leaving 11 bases between them. The CDR3 reads CASSIWSGDQPQHF. In nucleotides, the CDR3 is TGTGCCAGTAGTATTTGGTCAGGGGATCAGCCCCAGCATTTT.

The V gene is TRBV5-1, the J gene TRBJ1-2, with D hard to call. This CDR3 spans 14 amino acids. V was trimmed by 1 base and J by 8 bases, leaving 15 bases between them. Germline V CDR1 and CDR2: SGHRS, YFSETQ. Here the CDR3 reads CASSLSWTADGYTF. The CDR3, as DNA: TGCGCCAGCAGCTTGTCGTGGACCGCTGACGGCTACACCTTC.

The chain uses TRBV5-3 and TRBJ1-6; D is perhaps TRBD1 (6 bases). TRBV5-3 is treated as an ORF (open reading frame) with a function not yet certain. The CDR3 runs 17 residues. V gave up 0 bases and J gave up 6 bases, with 16 bases separating them. The CDR3 DNA reads TGTGCCAGAAGCTTGGATTCGGGGGGCAGGTTTAATTCACCCCTCCACTTT. Its translation is CARSLDSGGRFNSPLHF.

This clone was recorded once. This chain uses TRBV15 with TRBJ2-7, with 7 positions matching TRBD1. The CDR3 totals 16 residues. Trimming cost V 0 bases and J 11 bases; bases outside gene matches: 16. Germline assignment: CDR1 LNHNV and CDR2 YYDKDF (reference sequence). DNA for the CDR3: TGTGCCACCAGCAGAGATGAGGTCGGAATGGGACAGTTGGAGTACTTC. Translated, it gives CATSRDEVGMGQLEYF.

J is TRBJ2-6 and V is TRBV10-1, with D unresolved. The CDR3 contains 13 residues. V lost 8 bases to trimming and J lost 3 bases, with 8 bases between them. In germline, CDR1 is WNHNN, CDR2 SYGVQD (reference sequence). The CDR3 DNA sequence: TGCGCCAGCGCCCGGGTTGGGGCCAACGTCCTGACTTTC. Amino acids: CASARVGANVLTF.

The chain uses TRBV5-1 and TRBJ1-1, with D perhaps matching TRBD1 (6 bases). Trimming took off 4 bases at V and 0 bases at J, with 16 bases between the two ends. Germline V gives CDR1 SGHRS, CDR2 YFSETQ. The CDR3 contains 16 residues. The CDR3 protein is CASSAGVGVMNTEAFF. CDR3 coding DNA: TGCGCCAGCAGCGCAGGGGTGGGGGTGATGAACACTGAAGCTTTCTTT.

The genes are TRBV28 and TRBJ1-2; 9 positions agree with TRBD1. This CDR3 is built from 14 residues. Germline V lookup: CDR1 MDHEN, CDR2 SYDVKM. V shed 7 bases and J 5 bases; nucleotides not matched to a gene: 8. CDR3 DNA sequence: TGTGCCAGCACTTTGGGAGACAGGGGGTATGGCTACACCTTC. This codes for CASTLGDRGYGYTF.

The chain carries TRBV29-1 and TRBJ2-4; TRBD2 might be the D (5 bases). The CDR3 sequence is 13 residues long. Germline CDR1 reads SQVTM; CDR2 reads ANQGSEA. V dropped 0 bases and J dropped 7 bases, with 10 bases sitting between them. The CDR3 reads CSVEERAGNIQYF. The CDR3, as DNA: TGCAGCGTTGAAGAGAGGGCCGGGAACATTCAGTACTTC.